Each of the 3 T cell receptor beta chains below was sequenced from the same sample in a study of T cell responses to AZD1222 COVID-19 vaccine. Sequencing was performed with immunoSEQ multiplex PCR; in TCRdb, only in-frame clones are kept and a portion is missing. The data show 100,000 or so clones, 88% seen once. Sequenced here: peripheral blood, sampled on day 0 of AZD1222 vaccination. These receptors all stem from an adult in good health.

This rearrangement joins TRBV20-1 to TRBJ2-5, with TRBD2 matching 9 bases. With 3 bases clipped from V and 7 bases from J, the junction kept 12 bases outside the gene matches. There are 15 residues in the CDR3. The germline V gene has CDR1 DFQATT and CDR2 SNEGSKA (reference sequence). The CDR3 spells CSASGTSSLWGTQYF. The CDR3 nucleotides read TGCAGTGCTAGTGGGACTAGCAGTTTATGGGGGACCCAGTACTTC.

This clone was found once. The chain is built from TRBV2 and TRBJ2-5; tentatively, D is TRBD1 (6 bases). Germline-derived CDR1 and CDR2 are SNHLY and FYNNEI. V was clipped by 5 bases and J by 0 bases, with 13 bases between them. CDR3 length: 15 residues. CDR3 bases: TGTGCCAGCAGTACAGGGATAGGGTACCAAGAGACCCAGTACTTC. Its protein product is CASSTGIGYQETQYF.

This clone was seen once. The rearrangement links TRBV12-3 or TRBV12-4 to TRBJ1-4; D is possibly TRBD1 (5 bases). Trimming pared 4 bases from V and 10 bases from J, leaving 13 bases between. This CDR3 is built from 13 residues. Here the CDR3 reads CASSSGGGGKLFF. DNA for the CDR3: TGTGCCAGCAGTTCAGGCGGGGGGGGAAAACTGTTTTTT.